These 23 T cell receptor beta chains were all obtained from the same sample, sequenced in a study of blood T cell repertoires in COVID-19 (dated by TCRdb to about 2020). Library preparation employed the immunoSEQ multiplex PCR assay. Sourced from immuneACCESS, this table was stored by TCRdb with only in-frame sequences that have V and J called. A share of the clones is absent; for the studies checked, an unresolved V gene accounts for under half, and the remainder has no known explanation. Here the sample has about 330,000 clones; roughly 90% occur a single time. The biggest ten clones account for roughly 4% of the sample. Sequencing used peripheral blood. The receptors derive from a woman aged 45 to 65 with active or convalescent COVID-19.

The chain has TRBV5-4 and TRBJ1-2; D is perhaps TRBD1 (5 bases). This CDR3 is 14 amino acids long. Per germline, CDR1 SGHNT and CDR2 YYREEE (reference sequence). V was pared by 5 bases and J by 4 bases, with 15 bases between. CDR3 amino acids: CASSVWGLGYGYTF. DNA of the CDR3: TGTGCCAGCAGTGTATGGGGCCTTGGCTATGGCTACACCTTC.

The chain recombines TRBV10-3 with TRBJ1-1; D unclear. Trimming shortened V by 4 bases and J by 1 base, and 13 bases separated the two germline ends. Germline CDR1 ENHRY, CDR2 SYGVKD. The length of the CDR3 is 15 residues. The CDR3 spells CAISGNLNRNTEAFF. The DNA of the CDR3 is TGTGCCATCAGTGGTAACCTTAACAGGAACACTGAAGCTTTCTTT.

This chain links TRBV4-1 with TRBJ2-1; D gene uncertain. V was clipped by 4 bases and J by 4 bases, with 11 bases between them. The CDR3 sequence is 14 residues long. The germline V gene has CDR1 MGHRA and CDR2 YSYEKL. The CDR3 is CASSLTYPYNEQFF. CDR3 nucleotide sequence: TGCGCCAGCAGCCTCACTTACCCGTACAATGAGCAGTTCTTC.

The chain joins TRBV24-1 to TRBJ2-1, with a possible D match to TRBD2 (5 bases). This CDR3 contains 16 residues. With 3 bases removed from V and 4 bases from J, the gap between germline ends came to 15 bases. Looked up from germline, CDR1 is KGHDR and CDR2 is SFDVKD. As DNA, the CDR3 is TGTGCCACCAGTGATGCGGACTGGGGAAGTTACAATGAGCAGTTCTTC. Translated, it gives CATSDADWGSYNEQFF.

V gene TRBV7-2 combines with J gene TRBJ2-1; TRBD2 matches 7 bases. The CDR3 contains 16 residues. Germline-derived CDR1 and CDR2 are SGHTA and FQGNSA. V gave up 0 bases and J gave up 2 bases; unmatched junction bases: 4. CDR3 region: CASSLALSGAYNEQFF. Written as DNA, the CDR3 is TGTGCCAGCAGCTTAGCGTTAAGCGGGGCCTACAATGAGCAGTTCTTC. Using reference TRBV7-2 and TRBJ2-1 for the parts outside the CDR3, the full variable domain is GAGVSQSPSNKVTEKGKDVELRCDPISGHTALYWYRQSLGQGLEFLIYFQGNSAPDKSGLPSDRFSAERTGGSVSTLTIQRTQQEDSAVYLCASSLALSGAYNEQFFGPGTRLTVL.

The CDR3 protein is CASTVGGKGFQETQYF. CDR3 in DNA: TGTGCCAGCACCGTAGGGGGCAAGGGGTTCCAAGAGACCCAGTACTTC. V and J are TRBV7-2 and TRBJ2-5; TRBD1 matches at 7 bases. The germline gives CDR1 SGHTA, CDR2 FQGNSA. CDR3 size: 16 residues. V shed 7 bases and J 1 base; nucleotides not matched to a gene: 12. Full variable domain (rest looked up from reference TRBV7-2 and TRBJ2-5): GAGVSQSPSNKVTEKGKDVELRCDPISGHTALYWYRQSLGQGLEFLIYFQGNSAPDKSGLPSDRFSAERTGGSVSTLTIQRTQQEDSAVYLCASTVGGKGFQETQYFGPGTRLLVL.

This chain connects TRBV12-3 or TRBV12-4 to TRBJ2-7; D perhaps matches TRBD1 (6 bases). V lost 5 bases and J 3 bases, leaving 11 bases between the germline ends. CDR3 length: 13 residues. The CDR3 DNA reads as TGTGCCAGCAGTGCCGACAGGCGCTACGAGCAGTACTTC. This codes for CASSADRRYEQYF.

This clone was counted once. V is TRBV3-1 (or the pseudogene TRBV3-2) and J is TRBJ1-2; 9 bases are a match to TRBD1. Germline V CDR1 and CDR2: LGHDT, YNNKEL (reference sequence). The CDR3 sequence is 12 residues long. The V gene end was trimmed by 6 bases and the J gene end by 7 bases; junction bases not matched to a gene: 3. The CDR3 here is CASRQGAGGYTF. The CDR3 DNA reads TGTGCCAGCAGACAGGGGGCCGGTGGCTACACCTTC.

The chain is built from TRBV27 and TRBJ2-1; 7 nucleotides match TRBD2. CDR1 MNHEY and CDR2 SMNVEV come from the germline V gene (reference sequence). Unmatched junction bases numbered 6, after V lost 3 bases and J lost 4 bases. The CDR3 spans 15 residues. The CDR3 here is CASSLGPAGYNEQFF. As DNA, the CDR3 is TGTGCCAGCAGTTTGGGTCCAGCGGGGTACAATGAGCAGTTCTTC.

This chain links TRBV7-2 with TRBJ1-2; TRBD1 is a possible D gene (5 bases). V lost 5 bases to trimming and J lost 6 bases, with 10 bases between them. CDR1 is SGHTA, CDR2 FQGNSA, per germline. There are 12 residues in the CDR3. DNA of the CDR3: TGTGCCAGCAGCCTCGCAGGGAATGGCTACACCTTC. It translates to CASSLAGNGYTF.

The gene calls are TRBV4-1 and TRBJ2-5; D gene unclear. Trimming removed 1 base at V and 5 bases at J, with 8 bases between. This CDR3 contains 13 residues. Germline CDR1 MGHRA, CDR2 YSYEKL. CDR3 DNA sequence: TGCGCCAGCAGCCAAGTACAATTCGAGACCCAGTACTTC. Translating gives CASSQVQFETQYF.

V is TRBV4-3 and J is TRBJ2-1; D is undetermined. CDR3 size: 18 residues. Between the trimmed V and J ends, which lost 3 bases and 0 bases, there was a span of 18 bases. Germline loops: CDR1 LGHNA, CDR2 YSLEER. This CDR3 is CASSHKFWQSVSYNEQFF. CDR3 nucleotide sequence: TGCGCCAGCAGCCACAAATTCTGGCAGTCAGTCTCCTACAATGAGCAGTTCTTC.

V gene TRBV12-3 or TRBV12-4 combines with J gene TRBJ1-1; no firm D call. CDR3 length equals 13 residues. V gave up 8 bases and J gave up 1 base, with 11 bases separating them. The CDR3 DNA sequence: TGTGCCAGCTCACATCCATCGAACACTGAAGCTTTCTTT. Its protein is CASSHPSNTEAFF.

This clone was observed once. The V and J genes are TRBV19 and TRBJ2-7; 8 bases are a match to TRBD1. V was clipped by 4 bases and J by 6 bases; unmatched bases: 14. Germline V gene data show CDR1 as LNHDA and CDR2 as SQIVND (reference sequence). The CDR3 sequence is 16 residues long. This CDR3 is CASSRTRQGLPSEQYF. The CDR3 DNA reads as TGTGCCAGTAGTAGGACCCGACAGGGGCTCCCTTCCGAGCAGTACTTC.

The chain is built from TRBV7-9 and TRBJ1-2; 8 bases are shared with TRBD1. CDR3 length: 14 amino acids. CDR1 is SEHNR and CDR2 is FQNEAQ in the germline V gene (reference sequence). J was trimmed by 7 bases and V by 5 bases; bases with no gene match: 9. CDR3 DNA sequence: TGTGCCAGCAGCCTCGGGGCAGGGGGCAGTGGCTACACCTTC. This gives the protein CASSLGAGGSGYTF.

The chain is built from TRBV12-3 or TRBV12-4 and TRBJ1-2; D possibly corresponds to TRBD1 (5 bases). V was trimmed by 3 bases and J by 8 bases, leaving 10 bases between them. The CDR3 extends over 12 amino acids. CDR3 residues: CASSFGGGGYTF. For the CDR3, the DNA is TGTGCCAGCAGTTTTGGGGGAGGGGGCTACACCTTC.

The chain combines TRBV2 with TRBJ1-1; 9 bases align to TRBD1. The germline V gene has CDR1 SNHLY and CDR2 FYNNEI. V was clipped by 7 bases and J by 7 bases; unmatched bases: 10. CDR3 size: 14 residues. The CDR3 nucleotides read TGTGCCAGCAAGCATCTCGGGACAGGGAATGAAGCTTTCTTT. Encoded protein: CASKHLGTGNEAFF.

In this sample, this clone turned up once. The chain links TRBV29-1 to TRBJ2-3; TRBD2 aligns across 10 bases. This CDR3 is built from 15 residues. CDR1 and CDR2 (germline): SQVTM, ANQGSEA. Trimming cost V 4 bases and J 1 base; bases outside gene matches: 5. Here the CDR3 reads CSVGSGGIRTDTQYF. Written as DNA, the CDR3 is TGCAGCGTTGGTAGCGGGGGGATCCGCACAGATACGCAGTATTTT.

This clone appeared a few times. J is TRBJ2-1 and V is TRBV5-1; 12 bases map to TRBD1. CDR1 SGHRS and CDR2 YFSETQ come from the germline V gene. The junction had 10 bases not matched to a gene; V was cut back by 1 base and J by 8 bases. The CDR3 contains 17 residues. CDR3 DNA: TGCGCCAGCAGCTTGACCCCCACCGGGACAGGGGGCCATGAGCAGTTCTTC. As protein: CASSLTPTGTGGHEQFF.

This clone was counted once. Other DNA sequences in this sample translate to the same CDR3. The chain joins TRBV29-1 to TRBJ1-1; D is perhaps TRBD1 (5 bases). V was pared by 4 bases and J by 1 base, with 7 bases between. The germline CDR1 and CDR2 sequences are SQVTM and ANQGSEA. The CDR3 extends over 12 amino acids. CDR3 amino acids: CSVVRGNTEAFF. The CDR3 DNA reads as TGCAGCGTTGTTAGGGGGAACACTGAAGCTTTCTTT. Complete variable domain (other parts from reference TRBV29-1 and TRBJ1-1): SAVISQKPSRDICQRGTSLTIQCQVDSQVTMMFWYRQQPGQSLTLIATANQGSEATYESGFVIDKFPISRPNLTFSTLTVSNMSPEDSSIYLCSVVRGNTEAFFGQGTRLTVV.

The genes are TRBV5-4 and TRBJ2-7, with 7 bases that match TRBD1. V gave up 7 bases and J gave up 2 bases; unmatched junction bases: 9. The CDR3 covers 14 residues. Germline V CDR1 and CDR2: SGHNT, YYREEE (reference sequence). CDR3 residues: CASRLGTVPYEQYF. The CDR3 DNA reads as TGTGCCAGCCGGCTCGGGACAGTGCCCTACGAGCAGTACTTC.

The genes are TRBV25-1 and TRBJ1-4; 9 bases align to TRBD1. The V segment lost 4 bases and the J segment 8 bases; nucleotides outside the gene matches: 8. The CDR3 is made up of 15 amino acids. Per germline, CDR1 MGHDK and CDR2 SYGVNS. The CDR3 region has the DNA TGTGCCAGCAGTGTCCCCGGGACAGGGAAAGAAAAACTGTTTTTT. Translating gives CASSVPGTGKEKLFF.

This sequence joins TRBV7-9 and TRBJ2-7; TRBD1 aligns across 8 bases. V was pared by 4 bases and J by 4 bases, with 15 bases of the junction left unmatched. CDR1 is SEHNR, CDR2 FQNEAQ, per germline (reference sequence). The CDR3 runs 17 residues. The CDR3 DNA reads TGTGCCAGCAGCTCACCATCCCAGGGGGCGCCTTTGTACGAGCAGTACTTC. Amino acid sequence: CASSSPSQGAPLYEQYF.